Below, one T cell receptor (beta chain) is given with its context. Its target is unknown. The data originate from a study of cytomegalovirus exposure and HLA in healthy donors. Study-wide context: Earlier, 110 million or so unique TCR beta sequences were recovered from roughly 200 million T cells by an analysis.

60 Vbeta and 13 Jbeta primers were used in PCR. The data were produced by immunoSEQ multiplex PCR, yet TCRdb's version contains in-frame clones alone and is incomplete. The sample carries 80,000 to 90,000 clones, roughly three quarters recorded once. Looked up from germline, CDR1 is SEHNR and CDR2 is FQNEAQ (reference sequence). This CDR3 has 14 residues. General study findings and limits: Apparent HLA restriction characterized most CMV-associated TCR beta chains in a later analysis. Some V segments (TRBV6-2 and TRBV6-3 among them) were excluded as indistinguishable.

The chain carries TRBV7-9 and TRBJ2-5; D remains ambiguous. The DNA end is more similar to TRBJ2-7, so the J call may be wrong. The sequence was collected from a man aged 30 to 45 in good health and CMV-seronegative. Specimen: PBMCs. The CDR3 loop is CASSLASRSYEQYF. CDR3 nucleotides: TGTGCCAGCAGCTTAGCTTCCCGCTCCTACGAGCAGTACTTC.